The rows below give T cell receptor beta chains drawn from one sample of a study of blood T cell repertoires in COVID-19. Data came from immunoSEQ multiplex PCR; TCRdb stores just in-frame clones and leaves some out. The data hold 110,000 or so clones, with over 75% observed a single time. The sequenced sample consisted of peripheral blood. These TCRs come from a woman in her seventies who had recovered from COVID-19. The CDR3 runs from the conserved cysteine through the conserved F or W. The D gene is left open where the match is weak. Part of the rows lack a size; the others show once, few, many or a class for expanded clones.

TGTGCCAGCAGCTTAGGGAGGACCTATGGCTACACCTTC,CASSLGRTYGYTF,-,TRBJ1-2,-,TRBV11-2
TGTGCCAGCAGCTTAACCAGGACAGGGGGCGGGGAGACCCAGTACTTC,CASSLTRTGGGETQYF,-,TRBJ2-5,TRBD1,TRBV7-2
TGTGCCAGCTGTTACACCGGGACAGGGGCTGAAAAACTGTTTTTT,CASCYTGTGAEKLFF,few,TRBJ1-4,TRBD1,TRBV28
TGTGCCAGCAGCTTGGGGGGACAGGGGGCTAATGAAAAACTGTTTTTT,CASSLGGQGANEKLFF,-,TRBJ1-4,TRBD1,TRBV5-4
TGCAGCGTCGGGACAGGGGTGAGGACCCAGTACTTC,CSVGTGVRTQYF,-,TRBJ2-5,TRBD1,TRBV29-1
TGTGCCAGCAGCTTACCCGGGACAAGCTATGGCTACACCTTC,CASSLPGTSYGYTF,-,TRBJ1-2,-,TRBV7-9
TGCGCCAGCAGCCGCGGTGGGGAGTCCCCCTACGAGCAGTACTTC,CASSRGGESPYEQYF,-,TRBJ2-7,-,TRBV4-3
TGTGCCAGCAGCTTAGCAGGAGGGGGCGGTCAGCCCCAGCATTTT,CASSLAGGGGQPQHF,few,TRBJ1-5,TRBD1,TRBV7-8
TGTGCCAGCAGCCGTCGGGGGGGAGAGACCCAGTACTTC,CASSRRGGETQYF,-,TRBJ2-5,TRBD2,TRBV7-2
TGTGCCAGTACCTTGGACAGGGAAGGAGAGACCCAGTACTTC,CASTLDREGETQYF,-,TRBJ2-5,TRBD1,TRBV19
TGTGCCAGCAGCTTTGTCAGGACTAGCGGGAGAGGTGATACGCAGTATTTT,CASSFVRTSGRGDTQYF,-,TRBJ2-3,TRBD2,TRBV11-2
TGTGCCAGCAGTTGGGGACTCAATGAGCAGTTCTTC,CASSWGLNEQFF,-,TRBJ2-1,-,TRBV7-2
TGTGCCAGCAGCGGCCGGACAGGGGAGACCGGGGAGCTGTTTTTT,CASSGRTGETGELFF,-,TRBJ2-2,TRBD1,TRBV7-2
TGTGCCAGTAGTAGAACGACAGGGGGAAGTGAAAAACTGTTTTTT,CASSRTTGGSEKLFF,-,TRBJ1-4,TRBD1,TRBV19
TGTGCCAGCAGCTTGGCTCGGGGAAACACCGGGGAGCTGTTTTTT,CASSLARGNTGELFF,-,TRBJ2-2,-,TRBV5-5